This entry is about one T cell receptor beta chain. In the original analysis: Reference gene primer amplification in the assay estimated nucleated cell counts. Profiled with immunoSEQ multiplex PCR; TCRdb holds only in-frame clones, not every one. For V, J and clone size, that table is used; D and trimming come from the DNA. The sample shows around 300,000 clones, about 80% of them seen only once. The data originate from a study of blood T cell repertoires in COVID-19. At the level of the study: From the United States, Italy and Spain came samples of acute and convalescent COVID-19. Sources were T cells, B-cell-depleted T cells, or PBMCs; the material itself was cDNA or gDNA.

V trimming: 3 bases; J trimming: 1 base; junction bases outside the gene matches: 0. Germline loops: CDR1 SGDLS, CDR2 YYNGEE. The CDR3 runs to 13 residues. This chain connects TRBV9 to TRBJ1-1; 7 bases are shared with TRBD1. The receptor was derived from a woman aged 50 to 60 who had recovered from COVID-19. Specimen: peripheral blood. The CDR3 loop is CASSAGGNTEAFF. The CDR3 DNA reads TGTGCCAGCAGCGCAGGGGGGAACACTGAAGCTTTCTTT.